What follows is one TCR beta chain and its context. Its antigen is unknown. The data are from a study of CD8+ T cells in alopecia areata. General study results and limits: The study also sequences resident alphabeta T cells of normal skin in scalp samples.

Extracted RNA was reverse transcribed into cDNA, the sequencing template. Libraries were prepared by immunoSEQ multiplex PCR; TCRdb keeps only in-frame clonotypes and omits some of them. The table records about 76,000 clones, roughly 66% of them present only once. Specified treatment: oral pan-JAK inhibitor, 5-10 mg twice daily. Germline CDR1 reads MNHEY; CDR2 reads SMNVEV (reference sequence). This CDR3 is built from 14 residues. Trimming took 0 bases from V and 5 from J, leaving 10 bases between them. This rearrangement joins TRBV27 to TRBJ1-1, with a tentative D call TRBD1 (5 bases). The sequence was collected from a human donor with alopecia areata. The material sequenced was CD8+ T cells sorted from blood, taken at week 24, from a patient treated with tofacitinib. The CDR3 coding sequence is TGTGCCAGCAGTTTATCTGGGGGATGGACTGAAGCTTTCTTT. Translating gives CASSLSGGWTEAFF.